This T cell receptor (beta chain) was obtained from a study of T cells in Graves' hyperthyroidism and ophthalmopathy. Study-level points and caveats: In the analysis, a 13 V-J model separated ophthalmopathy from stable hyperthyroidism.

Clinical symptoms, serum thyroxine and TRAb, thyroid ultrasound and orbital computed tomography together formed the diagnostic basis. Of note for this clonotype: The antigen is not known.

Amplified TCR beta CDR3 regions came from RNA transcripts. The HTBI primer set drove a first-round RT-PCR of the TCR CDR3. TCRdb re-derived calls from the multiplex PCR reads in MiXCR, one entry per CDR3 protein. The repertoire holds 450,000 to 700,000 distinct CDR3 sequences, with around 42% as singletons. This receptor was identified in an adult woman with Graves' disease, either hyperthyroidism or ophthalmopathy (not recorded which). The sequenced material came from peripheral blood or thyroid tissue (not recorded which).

This CDR3 is CASRYGREGEKLFF. Here the CDR3 DNA reads TGTGCCAGCAGGTATGGGAGGGAAGGTGAAAAACTGTTTTTT. The chain couples TRBV7-3 to TRBJ1-4; D is undetermined. The CDR3 has 14 residues. Germline V CDR1 and CDR2: SGHTA, FQGTGA. V lost 6 bases and J 7 bases, leaving 15 bases between the germline ends.